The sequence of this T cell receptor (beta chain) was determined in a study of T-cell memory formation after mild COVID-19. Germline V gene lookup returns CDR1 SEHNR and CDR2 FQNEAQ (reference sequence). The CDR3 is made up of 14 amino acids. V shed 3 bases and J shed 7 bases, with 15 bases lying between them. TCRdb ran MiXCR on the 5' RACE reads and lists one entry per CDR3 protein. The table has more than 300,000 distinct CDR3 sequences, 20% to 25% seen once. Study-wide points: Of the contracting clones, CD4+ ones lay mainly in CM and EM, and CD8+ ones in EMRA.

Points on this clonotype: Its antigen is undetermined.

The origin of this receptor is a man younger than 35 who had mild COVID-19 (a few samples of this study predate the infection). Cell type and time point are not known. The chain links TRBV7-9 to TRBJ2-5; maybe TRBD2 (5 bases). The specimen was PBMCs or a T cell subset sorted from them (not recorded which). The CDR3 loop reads CASSFLSGFSTQYF. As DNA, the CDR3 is TGTGCCAGCAGCTTCCTCTCGGGGTTTTCGACCCAGTACTTC. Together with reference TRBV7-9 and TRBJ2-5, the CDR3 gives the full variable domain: DTGVSQNPRHKITKRGQNVTFRCDPISEHNRLYWYRQTLGQGPEFLTYFQNEAQLEKSRLLSDRFSAERPKGSFSTLEIQRTEQGDSAMYLCASSFLSGFSTQYFGPGTRLLVL.